This TCR beta chain appears in the sequencing data of a study of blood T cell repertoires in COVID-19. Study information: Specimens from acute and convalescent COVID-19 originated in the United States, Italy and Spain. Sample material is recorded as cDNA or gDNA derived from T cells, B-cell-depleted T cells, or PBMCs.

From germline, CDR1 is LGHDT and CDR2 YNNKEL (reference sequence). The CDR3 spans 17 residues. V shed 6 bases, J shed 4 bases, and the junction held 16 bases outside the gene matches. Original processing methods: Amplifying reference gene primers gave estimates of nucleated cell counts. The protocol was immunoSEQ multiplex PCR, while the TCRdb copy is restricted to in-frame clones and leaves out a portion. The V and J calls and clone size come from that table; D and trimming were worked out from the DNA. The sample consists of 250,000 or so clones, 88% of them appearing once. This sequence originates from a woman aged 55-69 years with acute or convalescent COVID-19. Input material: peripheral blood. This rearrangement joins TRBV3-1 (or the pseudogene TRBV3-2) to TRBJ2-7; 9 nucleotides line up with TRBD2. The CDR3 DNA reads as TGTGCCAGCAGTCACAAGGGAACAGCGGGAGGATCTTACGAGCAGTACTTC. As protein: CASSHKGTAGGSYEQYF.